Here is one T cell receptor beta chain with its context. Its antigen is unidentified. This record belongs to a study of T cell responses to AZD1222 COVID-19 vaccine. Study-level points and caveats: Only six or seven AZD1222 recipients were seropositive at baseline. Spike-specific TCRs gained breadth and depth after people received two AZD1222 doses. Donors were mostly white British, more females; clonal diversity possibly underestimated. CD4 TCRs associated with vaccination spanned spike, dominating at 160-218 and 743-854.

With 5 bases removed from V and 4 bases from J, the gap between germline ends came to 5 bases. This CDR3 is built from 10 residues. Germline V gene data show CDR1 as DFQATT and CDR2 as SNEGSKA (reference sequence). The protocol was immunoSEQ multiplex PCR, while the TCRdb copy is restricted to in-frame clones and leaves out a portion. The sample consists of 250,000 to 300,000 clones, around 93% of them appearing once. J is TRBJ2-5 and V is TRBV20-1, with D hard to call. The clonotype comes from an adult who received the AZD1222 COVID-19 vaccine. The source was peripheral blood, collected 28 days after the second AZD1222 dose. In DNA form, the CDR3 reads TGCAGTGCTCATCTAGAGACCCAGTACTTC. Protein product: CSAHLETQYF.